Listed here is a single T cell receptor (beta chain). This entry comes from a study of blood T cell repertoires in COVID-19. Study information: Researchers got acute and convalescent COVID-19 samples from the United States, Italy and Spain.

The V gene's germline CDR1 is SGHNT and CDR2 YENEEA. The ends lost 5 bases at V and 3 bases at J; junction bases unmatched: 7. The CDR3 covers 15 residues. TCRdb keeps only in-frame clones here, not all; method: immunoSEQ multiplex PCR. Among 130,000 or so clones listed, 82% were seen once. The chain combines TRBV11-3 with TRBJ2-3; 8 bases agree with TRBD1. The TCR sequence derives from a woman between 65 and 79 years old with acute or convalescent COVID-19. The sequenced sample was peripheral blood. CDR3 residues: CASSQTGARTDTQYF. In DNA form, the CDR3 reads TGTGCCAGCAGCCAGACAGGGGCGAGGACAGATACGCAGTATTTT.